This entry lists 12 T cell receptor beta chains sequenced from one sample in a study of T cell responses to AZD1222 COVID-19 vaccine. The table came from immunoSEQ multiplex PCR; TCRdb's copy has only in-frame clones and leaves some out. The data show 110,000 to 150,000 clones, with approximately 90% seen just once and roughly 1.5% held by the top ten. Sequencing used peripheral blood, obtained on day 0 of AZD1222 vaccination. The receptors come from an adult in good health.

V and J are TRBV5-1 and TRBJ1-1, with TRBD1 as a possible D gene (6 bases). CDR3 length equals 15 residues. Looked up from germline, CDR1 is SGHRS and CDR2 is YFSETQ. The V gene lost 4 bases and the J gene lost 3 bases, with 16 bases spanning the gap. The chain's CDR3 is CASSAIRGTHTEAFF. Written as DNA, the CDR3 is TGCGCCAGCAGCGCCATCAGGGGCACGCACACTGAAGCTTTCTTT.

The J gene is TRBJ2-7, the V gene TRBV3-1 (or the pseudogene TRBV3-2); weak D call: TRBD2 (6 bases). Germline-derived CDR1 and CDR2 are LGHDT and YNNKEL (reference sequence). V lost 0 bases, J lost 5 bases, and 11 bases lay in between. The CDR3 is 14 amino acids. DNA of the CDR3: TGTGCCAGCAGCCAAGATCGTGGAGGGAACGAGCAGTACTTC. Translated, it gives CASSQDRGGNEQYF.

The chain is built from TRBV5-6 and TRBJ1-1, with D perhaps TRBD1 (5 bases). In germline, CDR1 is SGHDT, CDR2 YYEEEE. V gave up 3 bases and J gave up 0 bases, with 12 bases separating them. The length of the CDR3 is 15 residues. The CDR3 protein is CASSWGPGMNTEAFF. In DNA, the CDR3 is TGTGCCAGCAGCTGGGGTCCAGGGATGAACACTGAAGCTTTCTTT.

The chain carries TRBV7-3 and TRBJ2-1; TRBD2 is a possible D gene (5 bases). This CDR3 comprises 13 residues. Trimming left V 4 bases short and J 12 bases short, with 16 bases between. Germline V CDR1 and CDR2: SGHTA, FQGTGA. The CDR3 sequence: CASSSHGQSGQFF. The CDR3 DNA follows: TGTGCCAGCAGCTCTCACGGTCAGAGCGGGCAGTTCTTC.

The rearrangement joins TRBV24-1 to TRBJ2-3, with 8 nucleotides matching TRBD2. With V trimmed by 4 bases and J by 7 bases, 6 bases remained unmatched. CDR1 KGHDR and CDR2 SFDVKD come from the germline V gene. The CDR3 is 14 residues long. CDR3 sequence: CATSESGSRHTQYF. CDR3 coding DNA: TGTGCCACCAGTGAAAGCGGGAGTCGACATACGCAGTATTTT.

This clone was seen only once. The chain combines TRBV6-5 with TRBJ1-2; D remains ambiguous. V gave up 3 bases and J gave up 7 bases, with 12 bases separating them. The CDR3 runs 13 residues. CDR1 is MNHEY and CDR2 is SVGAGI in the germline V gene. The CDR3 sequence: CASSYEKGSGYTF. The CDR3 DNA is TGTGCCAGCAGTTATGAAAAAGGGTCTGGCTACACCTTC.

This chain uses TRBV18 with TRBJ2-7; D may be TRBD1 (6 bases). V was pared by 6 bases and J by 3 bases, with 24 bases between. The CDR3 has 17 residues. In germline, CDR1 is KGHSH, CDR2 LQKENI. The CDR3 coding sequence is TGTGCCAGCTCCCCAGTCAGGAGTAGGGGGTCTAGCTACGAGCAGTACTTC. Its translation: CASSPVRSRGSSYEQYF.

The J gene is TRBJ2-1, the V gene TRBV5-8, with 12 bases lining up with TRBD2. The CDR3 contains 15 residues. J lost 8 bases, V lost 7 bases, and 10 bases had no gene match. Germline-derived CDR1 and CDR2 are SGHTS and YDEGEE. The CDR3 sequence is CASEGLAGSGDEQFF. In nucleotides, the CDR3 is TGTGCCAGCGAAGGACTAGCGGGGTCTGGGGATGAGCAGTTCTTC.

This clone has a handful of counts. The chain carries TRBV6-5 and TRBJ1-5, with D tentatively TRBD1 (6 bases). This CDR3 comprises 14 residues. Deletions cut 7 bases from V and 6 bases from J, with 16 bases between. The germline CDR1 and CDR2 sequences are MNHEY and SVGAGI. CDR3 amino acids: CASTKRGGGQPQHF. The CDR3 nucleotides are TGTGCCAGCACCAAGAGGGGGGGCGGTCAGCCCCAGCATTTT.

The chain joins TRBV30 to TRBJ1-4; no firm D call. The CDR3 covers 14 residues. The germline gives CDR1 GTSNPN, CDR2 SVGIG (reference sequence). The ends were cut back, 3 bases at V and 5 bases at J, with 13 bases in the middle. CDR3 loop: CAWREKRTNEKLFF. CDR3 bases: TGTGCCTGGAGGGAGAAAAGGACGAATGAAAAACTGTTTTTT.

The chain is built from TRBV7-9 and TRBJ2-1, with 9 bases aligning to TRBD1. V shed 0 bases, J shed 6 bases, and the junction held 3 bases outside the gene matches. The CDR3 extends over 15 amino acids. Germline CDR1 is SEHNR and CDR2 is FQNEAQ (reference sequence). The CDR3 sequence: CASSLAGTGTNEQFF. The CDR3 DNA follows: TGTGCCAGCAGCTTAGCCGGGACAGGGACCAATGAGCAGTTCTTC.

This clone has more than one count but fewer than ten. The V call is TRBV5-1, the J call TRBJ2-7; TRBD1 might be the D (6 bases). Trimming took 0 bases from V and 2 from J, leaving 12 bases between them. Germline-derived CDR1 and CDR2 are SGHRS and YFSETQ. The CDR3 contains 15 residues. This CDR3 reads CASSLGSAGAYEQYF. CDR3 sequence (DNA): TGCGCCAGCAGCTTGGGGTCGGCAGGGGCCTACGAGCAGTACTTC.